This entry features one T cell receptor beta chain sequence. The target antigen is unknown. This specimen comes from a study of human thymus T cells. Study-level points and caveats: It looked as if thymic and blood repertoires used V and J genes in a biased way. Overlap was high between thymic repertoires from unrelated individuals, as reported in related research.

Thymus tissue for the work was resected from patients undergoing corrective heart surgery. CDR3 length: 17 residues. Trimming stripped 5 bases from V and 4 bases from J, with 21 bases between. Germline loops: CDR1 KGHSH, CDR2 LQKENI. Here immunoSEQ multiplex PCR was the method, and the copy in TCRdb shows in-frame clones only, minus some. The data hold 70,000 to 75,000 clones, with 90% to 95% observed a single time. The J gene is TRBJ2-1, the V gene TRBV18; tentatively, D is TRBD2 (5 bases). What was sequenced was thymus tissue. The TCR comes from a girl under two years old with a congenital heart defect but otherwise immunologically healthy. The CDR3 reads CASSLQTSKGRYNEQFF. CDR3 DNA: TGTGCCAGCTCATTACAAACTAGTAAAGGAAGGTACAATGAGCAGTTCTTC.